This TCR beta chain was obtained from a study of T cell responses to AZD1222 COVID-19 vaccine. Germline-derived CDR1 and CDR2 are LGHDT and YNNKEL (reference sequence). The length of the CDR3 is 13 residues. With 7 bases removed from V and 8 bases from J, the gap between germline ends came to 17 bases. The method was immunoSEQ multiplex PCR; TCRdb's version includes in-frame clones alone and lacks a portion of them. The repertoire consists of over 65,000 clones, with roughly 90% occurring once and the leading ten covering 6% to 9%. The chain is built from TRBV3-1 (or the pseudogene TRBV3-2) and TRBJ1-1; possibly TRBD1 for D (6 bases). The clonotype was recovered from an adult in good health. The sample here was peripheral blood, taken on day 0 of AZD1222 vaccination. CDR3 amino acids: CASKPGAGPEAFF. The DNA of the CDR3 is TGTGCCAGCAAGCCGGGGGCCGGACCCGAAGCTTTCTTT.